This TCR beta chain was documented in a study of blood T cell repertoires in COVID-19. Across the whole study: PBMCs, B-cell-depleted T cells, or T cells were the source of the cDNA or gDNA that made up the material.

The method was immunoSEQ multiplex PCR; TCRdb's version includes in-frame clones alone and lacks a portion of them. The sample lists about 87,000 clones, over 75% occurring once. Germline assignment: CDR1 LNHDA and CDR2 SQIVND (reference sequence). Trimming removed 5 bases from V and 6 bases from J; junction bases left unmatched: 12. The CDR3 is made up of 16 amino acids. This TCR derives from a woman at least 80 years old with COVID-19, enrolled during active disease. This chain connects TRBV19 to TRBJ2-4, with 8 bases fitting TRBD1. The sample was peripheral blood. The DNA of the CDR3 is TGTGCCAGTAGTCCCCTCGGACAGGGTAGGGTAAACATTCAGTACTTC. Residues: CASSPLGQGRVNIQYF.